Given below is one T cell receptor beta chain in context. Its antigen is unknown. Amplification used 60 Vbeta primers and 13 Jbeta primers. The table came from immunoSEQ multiplex PCR; TCRdb's copy has only in-frame clones and leaves some out. The sample shows approximately 100,000 clones, roughly 77% of them seen only once. This CDR3 spans 14 amino acids. The V gene's germline CDR1 is SGHRS and CDR2 YFSETQ. The ends were cut back, 1 base at V and 4 bases at J, with 12 bases in the middle. This entry is derived from a study of cytomegalovirus exposure and HLA in healthy donors. Study-wide results and caveats: Generally TCR sequences proved uncommon, though certain public TCRs appeared in numerous donors.

This sequence originates from a man aged 40-49 years in good health and CMV-seronegative. The rearrangement joins TRBV5-1 to TRBJ2-7; D is ambiguous. Material: PBMCs. CDR3: CASSLSSPLYEQYF. The CDR3 DNA follows: TGCGCCAGCAGCTTGTCGAGTCCTTTATACGAGCAGTACTTC.